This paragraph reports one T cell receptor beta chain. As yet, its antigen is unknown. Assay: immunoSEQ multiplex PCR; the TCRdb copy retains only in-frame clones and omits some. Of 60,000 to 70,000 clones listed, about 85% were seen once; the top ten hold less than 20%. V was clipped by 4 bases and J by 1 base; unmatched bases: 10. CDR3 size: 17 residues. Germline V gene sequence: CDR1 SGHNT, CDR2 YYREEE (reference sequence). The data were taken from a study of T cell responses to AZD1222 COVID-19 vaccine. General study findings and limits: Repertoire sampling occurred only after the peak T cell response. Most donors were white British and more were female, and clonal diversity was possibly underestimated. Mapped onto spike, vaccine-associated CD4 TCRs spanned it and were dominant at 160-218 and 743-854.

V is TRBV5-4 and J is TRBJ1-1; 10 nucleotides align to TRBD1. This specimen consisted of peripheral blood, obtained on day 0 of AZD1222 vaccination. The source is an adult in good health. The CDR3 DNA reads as TGTGCCAGCAGCCAAGGGACAGGGGCGCGGGGGAACACTGAAGCTTTCTTT. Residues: CASSQGTGARGNTEAFF.